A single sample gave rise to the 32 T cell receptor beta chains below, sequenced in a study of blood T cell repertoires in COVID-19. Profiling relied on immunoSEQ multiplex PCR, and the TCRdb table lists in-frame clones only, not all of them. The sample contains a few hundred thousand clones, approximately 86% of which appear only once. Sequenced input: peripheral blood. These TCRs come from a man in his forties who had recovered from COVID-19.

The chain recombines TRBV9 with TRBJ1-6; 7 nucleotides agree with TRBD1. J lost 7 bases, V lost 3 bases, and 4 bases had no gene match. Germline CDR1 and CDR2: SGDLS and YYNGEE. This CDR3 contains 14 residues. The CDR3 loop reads CASSETGVNSPLHF. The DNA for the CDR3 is TGTGCCAGCAGCGAAACAGGGGTCAATTCACCCCTCCACTTT.

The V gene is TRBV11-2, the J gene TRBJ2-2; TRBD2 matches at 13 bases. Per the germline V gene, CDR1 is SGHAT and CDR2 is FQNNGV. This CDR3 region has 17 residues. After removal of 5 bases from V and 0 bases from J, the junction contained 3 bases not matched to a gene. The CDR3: CASSRTSGGANTGELFF. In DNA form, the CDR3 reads TGTGCCAGCAGCCGGACTAGCGGGGGTGCGAACACCGGGGAGCTGTTTTTT.

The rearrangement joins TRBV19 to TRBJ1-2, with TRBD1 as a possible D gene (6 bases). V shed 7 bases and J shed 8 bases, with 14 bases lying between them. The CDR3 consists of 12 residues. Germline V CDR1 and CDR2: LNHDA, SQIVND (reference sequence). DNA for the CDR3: TGTGCCAGTATCCACAGGGAAGAAGGCTACACCTTC. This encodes CASIHREEGYTF.

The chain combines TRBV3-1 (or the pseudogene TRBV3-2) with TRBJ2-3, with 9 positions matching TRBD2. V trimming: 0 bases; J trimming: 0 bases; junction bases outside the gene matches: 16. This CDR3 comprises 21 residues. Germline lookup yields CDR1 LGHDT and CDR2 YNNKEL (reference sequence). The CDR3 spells CASSQDSWAGGLSTSTDTQYF. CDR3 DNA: TGTGCCAGCAGCCAAGATTCGTGGGCGGGGGGGTTATCTACTAGCACAGATACGCAGTATTTT.

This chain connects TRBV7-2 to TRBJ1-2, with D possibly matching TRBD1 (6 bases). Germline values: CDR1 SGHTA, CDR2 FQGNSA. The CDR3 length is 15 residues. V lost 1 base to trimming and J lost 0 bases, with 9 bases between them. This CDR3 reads CASSLEGGSNYGYTF. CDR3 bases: TGTGCCAGCAGCTTAGAAGGGGGATCTAACTATGGCTACACCTTC.

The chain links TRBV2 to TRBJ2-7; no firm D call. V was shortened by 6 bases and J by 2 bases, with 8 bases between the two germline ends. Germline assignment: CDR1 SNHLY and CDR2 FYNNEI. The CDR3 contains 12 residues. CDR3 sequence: CASRVGAYEQYF. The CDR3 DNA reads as TGTGCCAGCAGGGTAGGAGCCTACGAGCAGTACTTC.

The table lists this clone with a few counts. Here the CDR3 reads CASSLSLAGDGETQYF. In DNA, the CDR3 is TGTGCCAGCAGCTTGTCGCTAGCGGGGGATGGGGAGACCCAGTACTTC. This chain links TRBV5-4 with TRBJ2-5; 10 bases line up with TRBD2. The trim removed 1 base at V and 5 bases at J, leaving 8 bases unmatched. The CDR3 has 16 amino acids. Germline V lookup: CDR1 SGHNT, CDR2 YYREEE (reference sequence). Using reference TRBV5-4 and TRBJ2-5 for the parts outside the CDR3, the full variable domain is ETGVTQSPTHLIKTRGQQVTLRCSSQSGHNTVSWYQQALGQGPQFIFQYYREEENGRGNFPPRFSGLQFPNYSSELNVNALELDDSALYLCASSLSLAGDGETQYFGPGTRLLVL.

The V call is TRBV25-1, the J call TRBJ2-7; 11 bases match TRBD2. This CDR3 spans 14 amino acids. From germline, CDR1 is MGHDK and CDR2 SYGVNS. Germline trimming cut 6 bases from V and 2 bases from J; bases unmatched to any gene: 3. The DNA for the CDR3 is TGTGCCAGCAGGGGGACTAGCGGTACCTACGAGCAGTACTTC. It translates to CASRGTSGTYEQYF.

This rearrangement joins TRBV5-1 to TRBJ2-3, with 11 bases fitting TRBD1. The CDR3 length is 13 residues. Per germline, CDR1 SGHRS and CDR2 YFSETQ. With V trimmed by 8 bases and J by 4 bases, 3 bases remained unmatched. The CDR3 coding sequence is TGCGCCAGGGACAGGGGGCCTTCAGATACGCAGTATTTT. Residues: CARDRGPSDTQYF.

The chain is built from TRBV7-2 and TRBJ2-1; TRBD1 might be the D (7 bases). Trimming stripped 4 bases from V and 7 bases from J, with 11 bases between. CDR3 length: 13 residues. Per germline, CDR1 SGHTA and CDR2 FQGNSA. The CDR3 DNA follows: TGTGCCAGCAGCTGGAGGGACAGAAATGAGCAGTTCTTC. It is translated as CASSWRDRNEQFF.

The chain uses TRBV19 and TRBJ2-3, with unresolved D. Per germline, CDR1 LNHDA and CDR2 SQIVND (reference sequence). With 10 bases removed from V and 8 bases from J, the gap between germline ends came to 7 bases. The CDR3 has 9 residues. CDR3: CATPGTQYF. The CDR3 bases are TGTGCCACCCCGGGTACGCAGTATTTT.

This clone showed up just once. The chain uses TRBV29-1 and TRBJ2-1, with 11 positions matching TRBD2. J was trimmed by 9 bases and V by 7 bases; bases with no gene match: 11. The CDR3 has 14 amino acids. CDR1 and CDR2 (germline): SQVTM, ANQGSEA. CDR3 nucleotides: TGCAGCGCCAAAACTAGCGGGAGTATCGGTGAGCAGTTCTTC. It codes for CSAKTSGSIGEQFF.

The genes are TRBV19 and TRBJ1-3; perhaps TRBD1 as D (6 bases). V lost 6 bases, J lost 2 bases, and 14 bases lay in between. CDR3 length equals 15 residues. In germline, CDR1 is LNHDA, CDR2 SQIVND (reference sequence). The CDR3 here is CASRKAPGAGNTIYF. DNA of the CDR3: TGTGCCAGTAGGAAAGCCCCAGGGGCTGGAAACACCATATATTTT.

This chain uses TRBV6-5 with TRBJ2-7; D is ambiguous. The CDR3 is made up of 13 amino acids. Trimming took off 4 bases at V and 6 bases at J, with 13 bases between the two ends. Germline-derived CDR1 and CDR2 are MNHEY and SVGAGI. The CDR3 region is CASSWVPEAEQYF. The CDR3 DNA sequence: TGTGCCAGCAGTTGGGTCCCCGAGGCCGAGCAGTACTTC.

CDR3 residues: CASSSDRVAVLTF. In nucleotides, the CDR3 is TGTGCCAGCAGCTCGGACAGGGTTGCCGTCCTGACTTTC. The chain employs TRBV7-2 and TRBJ2-6; 8 nucleotides match TRBD1. This CDR3 contains 13 residues. V trimming: 4 bases; J trimming: 12 bases; junction bases outside the gene matches: 5. Germline assignment: CDR1 SGHTA and CDR2 FQGNSA.

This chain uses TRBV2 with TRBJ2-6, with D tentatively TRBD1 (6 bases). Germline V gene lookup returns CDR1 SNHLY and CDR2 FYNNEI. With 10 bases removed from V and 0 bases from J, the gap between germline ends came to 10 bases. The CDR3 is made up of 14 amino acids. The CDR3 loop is CATAQGSGANVLTF. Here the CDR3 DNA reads TGTGCCACCGCACAGGGCTCTGGGGCCAACGTCCTGACTTTC. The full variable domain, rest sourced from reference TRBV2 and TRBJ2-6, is EPEVTQTPSHQVTQMGQEVILRCVPISNHLYFYWYRQILGQKVEFLVSFYNNEISEKSEIFDDQFSVERPDGSNFTLKIRSTKLEDSAMYFCATAQGSGANVLTFGAGSRLTVL.

The CDR3 DNA sequence: TGTGCCATCAGAATTCACGGGGTAACCGACACTGAAGCTTTCTTT. Protein product: CAIRIHGVTDTEAFF. This chain links TRBV10-3 with TRBJ1-1; D is uncertain. Germline V gives CDR1 ENHRY, CDR2 SYGVKD. Trimming shortened V by 6 bases and J by 3 bases, and 17 bases separated the two germline ends. The CDR3 runs 15 residues.

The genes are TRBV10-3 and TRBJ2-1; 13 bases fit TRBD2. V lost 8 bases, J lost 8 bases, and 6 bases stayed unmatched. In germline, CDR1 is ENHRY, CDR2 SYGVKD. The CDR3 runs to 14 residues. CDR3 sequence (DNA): TGTGCCATCGGTGGGACTAGCGGGACGGATGAGCAGTTCTTC. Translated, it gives CAIGGTSGTDEQFF.

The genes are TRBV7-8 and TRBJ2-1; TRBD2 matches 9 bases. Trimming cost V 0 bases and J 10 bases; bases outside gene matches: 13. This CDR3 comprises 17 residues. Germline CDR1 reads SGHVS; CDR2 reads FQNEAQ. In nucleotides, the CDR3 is TGTGCCAGCAGCTTAGCGTCTCCTAGCGGGACCCTAGGCGAGCAGTTCTTC. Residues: CASSLASPSGTLGEQFF.

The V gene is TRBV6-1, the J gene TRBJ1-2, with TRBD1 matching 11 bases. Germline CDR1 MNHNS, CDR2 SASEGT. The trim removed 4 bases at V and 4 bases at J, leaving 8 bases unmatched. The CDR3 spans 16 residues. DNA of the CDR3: TGTGCCAGCAGTGTTGGACAGGGGGCGGGTAGCTATGGCTACACCTTC. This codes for CASSVGQGAGSYGYTF.

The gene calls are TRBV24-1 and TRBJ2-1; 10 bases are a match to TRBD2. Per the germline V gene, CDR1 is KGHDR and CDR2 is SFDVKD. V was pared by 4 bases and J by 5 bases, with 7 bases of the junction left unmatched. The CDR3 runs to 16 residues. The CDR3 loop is CATSDPLAGGDNEQFF. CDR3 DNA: TGTGCCACCAGTGACCCGTTAGCGGGGGGAGACAATGAGCAGTTCTTC.

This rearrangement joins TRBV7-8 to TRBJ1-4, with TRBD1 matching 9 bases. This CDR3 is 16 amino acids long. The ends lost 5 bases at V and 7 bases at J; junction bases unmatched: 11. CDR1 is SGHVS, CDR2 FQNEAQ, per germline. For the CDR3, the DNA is TGTGCCAGCAGCCTCGGACCAGACAGGGGGACTGAAAAACTGTTTTTT. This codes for CASSLGPDRGTEKLFF.

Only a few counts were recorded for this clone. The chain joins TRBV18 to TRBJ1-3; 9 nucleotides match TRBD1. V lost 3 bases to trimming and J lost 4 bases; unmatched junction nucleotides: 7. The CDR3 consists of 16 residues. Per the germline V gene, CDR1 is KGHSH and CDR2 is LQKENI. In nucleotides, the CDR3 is TGTGCCAGCTCACCCCTACAGGGGGCTGCAGGAAACACCATATATTTT. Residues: CASSPLQGAAGNTIYF.

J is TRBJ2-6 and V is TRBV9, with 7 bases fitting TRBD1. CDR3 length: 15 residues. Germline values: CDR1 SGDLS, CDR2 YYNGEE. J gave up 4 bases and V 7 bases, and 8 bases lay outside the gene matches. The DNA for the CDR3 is TGTGCCAGCTCCACGAAGGGGGCAGGGGCCAACGTCCTGACTTTC. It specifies CASSTKGAGANVLTF.

This chain's CDR3 is CASSQTAGGTLEQYF. CDR3 sequence (DNA): TGCGCCAGCAGCCAAACAGCGGGGGGGACCCTGGAGCAGTACTTC. V and J are TRBV4-3 and TRBJ2-7, with 10 bases that match TRBD2. CDR1 LGHNA and CDR2 YSLEER come from the germline V gene. The CDR3 totals 15 residues. Unmatched junction bases numbered 8, after V lost 2 bases and J lost 7 bases.

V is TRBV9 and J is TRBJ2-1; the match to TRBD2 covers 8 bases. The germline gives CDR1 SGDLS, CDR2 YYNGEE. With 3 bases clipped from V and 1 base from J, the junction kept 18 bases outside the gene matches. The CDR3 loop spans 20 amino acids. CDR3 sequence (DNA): TGTGCCAGCAGCGCCGAAGGTAGATGGGGACTAGGGGAATCCTACAATGAGCAGTTCTTC. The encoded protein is CASSAEGRWGLGESYNEQFF.

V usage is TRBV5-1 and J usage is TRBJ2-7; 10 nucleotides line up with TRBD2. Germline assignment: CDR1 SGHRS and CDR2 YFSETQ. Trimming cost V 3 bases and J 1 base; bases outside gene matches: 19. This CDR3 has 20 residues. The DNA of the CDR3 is TGCGCCAGCAGCTCACAACTAGCGGGAACCCGTCTTGGTTGGTCCTACGAGCAGTACTTC. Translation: CASSSQLAGTRLGWSYEQYF.

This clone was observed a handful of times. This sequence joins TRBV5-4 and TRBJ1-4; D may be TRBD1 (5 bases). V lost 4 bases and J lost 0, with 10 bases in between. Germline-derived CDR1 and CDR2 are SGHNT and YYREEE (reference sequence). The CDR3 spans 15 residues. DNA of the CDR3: TGTGCCAGCAGCGCAGACAGAGCAACTAATGAAAAACTGTTTTTT. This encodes CASSADRATNEKLFF.

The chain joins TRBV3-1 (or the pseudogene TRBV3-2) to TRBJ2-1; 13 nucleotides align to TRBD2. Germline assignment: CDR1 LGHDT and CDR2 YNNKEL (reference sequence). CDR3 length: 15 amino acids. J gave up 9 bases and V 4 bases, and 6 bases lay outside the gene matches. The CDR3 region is CASSLRLAGGTEQFF. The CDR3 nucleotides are TGTGCCAGCAGCCTCCGACTAGCGGGAGGTACTGAGCAGTTCTTC.

DNA of the CDR3: TGTGCCAGCAGCCAAGACCGGGAGGGGCGAGAGCAGTTCTTC. It yields the protein CASSQDREGREQFF. The V and J genes are TRBV14 and TRBJ2-1; 8 bases are a match to TRBD2. Germline CDR1 SGHDN, CDR2 FVKESK. Germline trimming cut 0 bases from V and 10 bases from J; bases unmatched to any gene: 5. This CDR3 is built from 14 residues.

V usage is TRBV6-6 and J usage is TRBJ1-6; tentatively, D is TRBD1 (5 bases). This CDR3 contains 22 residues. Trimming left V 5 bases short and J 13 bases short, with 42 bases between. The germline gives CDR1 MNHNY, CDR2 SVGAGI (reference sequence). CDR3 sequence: CASSHTGRLGAFEWDLEGPLHF. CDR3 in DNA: TGTGCCAGCAGTCATACTGGGAGGTTGGGTGCTTTTGAATGGGATCTAGAGGGGCCCCTCCACTTT.

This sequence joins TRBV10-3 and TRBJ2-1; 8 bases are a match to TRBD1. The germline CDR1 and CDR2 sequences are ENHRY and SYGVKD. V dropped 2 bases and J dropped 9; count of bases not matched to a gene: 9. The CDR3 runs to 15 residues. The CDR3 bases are TGTGCCATCAGTGAGAAACAGGGGGGATACCGTGAGCAGTTCTTC. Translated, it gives CAISEKQGGYREQFF.